A single sample is the source of the 10 T cell receptor beta chains below, sequenced in a study of T cell clonality in common variable immunodeficiency. Findings and limits, study-wide: Fewer deletions and N-nucleotide insertions were reportedly seen in common variable immunodeficiency TCR beta sequences.

These receptors have no identified antigens. Only in-frame clones appear in the TCRdb table, and some are missing; sequencing was by immunoSEQ multiplex PCR. The specimen has 25,000 to 30,000 clones, none found just once. The sample taken for sequencing was peripheral blood mononuclear cells. The receptors originated from a human donor with common variable immunodeficiency.

As concerns this clone: The CDR3 is cut off 3 residues early in the read; its end comes from the germline J gene. The genes are TRBV20-1 and TRBJ2-7; the D gene is possibly TRBD2 (5 bases). CDR3 length equals 12 residues. V was cut by 6 bases and J by 2 bases, with 11 bases left in between. CDR1 and CDR2 (germline): DFQATT, SNEGSKA (reference sequence). The CDR3 loop is CSAPGGPYEQYF. Incomplete CDR3 DNA: TGCAGTGCCCCCGGCGGGCCCTACGAG.

This clone was counted between two and nine times. The read falls 3 residues short of the CDR3 end, and the missing part is taken from the germline J gene. The chain carries TRBV6-1 and TRBJ1-3; D ambiguous. V was pared by 0 bases and J by 0 bases, with 9 bases between. Germline CDR1 is MNHNS and CDR2 is SASEGT. The CDR3 consists of 16 residues. The CDR3 DNA, read in part, is TGTGCCAGCAGTGAAGCCGGTTATCTCTCTGGAAACACC. As protein: CASSEAGYLSGNT. Given in full, the CDR3 is CASSEAGYLSGNTIYF.

This clone has just a few counts. From the germline J gene comes the end of the CDR3, since the read stops 3 residues before it. The gene calls are TRBV7-2 and TRBJ2-1; TRBD2 aligns across 9 bases. Per the germline V gene, CDR1 is SGHTA and CDR2 is FQGNSA. The CDR3 spans 16 residues. With 0 bases clipped from V and 3 bases from J, the junction kept 3 bases outside the gene matches. CDR3 sequence reads: CASSLARGGFYNEQFF. The DNA read from the CDR3 is TGTGCCAGCAGCTTAGCGCGGGGGGGCTTCTACAATGAG.

By proportion, this clone is large. The read ends 3 residues before the CDR3 terminus; that terminus is restored from the germline J gene. The genes are TRBV20-1 and TRBJ1-2, with 7 positions matching TRBD1. The CDR3 sequence is 12 residues long. V shed 5 bases, J shed 3 bases, and the junction held 3 bases outside the gene matches. The germline V gene has CDR1 DFQATT and CDR2 SNEGSKA (reference sequence). The CDR3 protein is CSAYRGYYGYTF. The CDR3 bases that were read are TGCAGTGCTTACAGGGGATACTATGGC.

A note on this clone: The CDR3 end is not reached by the read, which stops 3 residues before it; the germline J gene fills it in. The chain links TRBV19 to TRBJ2-1; the match to TRBD1 covers 9 bases. This CDR3 comprises 17 residues. Losses at the gene ends were 3 bases for V and 0 bases for J; bases not matched to a gene: 6. The germline V gene encodes CDR1 LNHDA and CDR2 SQIVND (reference sequence). The covered CDR3 bases are TGTGCCAGTAGTATCGGCCTGGGACAGGGCTCCTACAATGAG. This translates into CASSIGLGQGSYNE. The full CDR3 protein reads CASSIGLGQGSYNEQFF.

CDR3 in amino acids: CASSDRDRYYEQYF. The sequenced part of the CDR3 DNA is TGTGCCAGTAGTGACCGGGACAGATACTACGAG. The V call is TRBV19, the J call TRBJ2-7; TRBD1 aligns across 7 bases. Sequencing ends 3 residues short of the CDR3 end; the germline J gene provides the rest. CDR3 size: 14 residues. From germline, CDR1 is LNHDA and CDR2 SQIVND (reference sequence). V lost 5 bases to trimming and J lost 3 bases; unmatched junction nucleotides: 7.

This clone was recorded at least ten times. The sequence runs out 3 residues before the end of the CDR3; the remainder is reconstructed from the germline J gene. The chain uses TRBV19 and TRBJ1-6; 7 nucleotides agree with TRBD1. In germline, CDR1 is LNHDA, CDR2 SQIVND (reference sequence). The CDR3 is 19 amino acids. V trimming: 4 bases; J trimming: 2 bases; junction bases outside the gene matches: 14. The CDR3 DNA, read in part, is TGTGCCAGTAGTAGGAGACAGGGAGACATCCTACCCTATAATTCACCC. It translates to CASSRRQGDILPYNSP. The CDR3 reads in full as CASSRRQGDILPYNSPLHF.

On this clone: The read finishes 3 residues shy of the CDR3 end, and the germline J gene is used to complete it. The rearrangement joins TRBV11-2 to TRBJ2-4; D is uncertain. Per germline, CDR1 SGHAT and CDR2 FQNNGV. Trimming removed 7 bases at V and 0 bases at J, with 10 bases between. CDR3 length: 14 amino acids. This CDR3 reads CASTGLIAKNIQYF. The CDR3 bases that were read are TGTGCCAGCACCGGTCTAATAGCCAAAAACATT. Drawing the rest from reference TRBV11-2 and TRBJ2-4, the complete variable domain is EAGVAQSPRYKIIEKRQSVAFWCNPISGHATLYWYQQILGQGPKLLIQFQNNGVVDDSQLPKDRFSAERLKGVDSTLKIQPAKLEDSAVYLCASTGLIAKNIQYFGAGTRLSVL.

This clone was observed many times. Read data end 3 residues before the CDR3 end; the end is taken from the germline J gene. The chain combines TRBV29-1 with TRBJ1-2; 8 nucleotides line up with TRBD1. J gave up 4 bases and V 6 bases, and 7 bases lay outside the gene matches. The germline V gene encodes CDR1 SQVTM and CDR2 ANQGSEA. The CDR3 extends over 13 amino acids. The CDR3 loop is CSVSTGEVYGYTF. CDR3 bases read: TGCAGCGTCTCGACAGGGGAGGTCTATGGC.

This clone was observed a few times. The read terminates 3 residues ahead of where the CDR3 ends, so the germline J gene completes it. The rearrangement uses TRBV7-9 and TRBJ1-2; no clear D. This CDR3 has 15 amino acids. Germline V gives CDR1 SEHNR, CDR2 FQNEAQ (reference sequence). CDR3 sequence: CASSLALRTGGGYTF. The CDR3 DNA, read in part, is TGTGCCAGCAGCTTGGCCCTAAGGACCGGCGGGGGC.